This T cell receptor beta chain comes out of a study of shared clonotypes between healthy human individuals (dated by TCRdb to the early 2020s). With respect to the entire study: The cohort included a few men and a couple of women between 18 and 49 years of age. Per donor, three plates each were used for CD4 naive and CD4 memory, two for CD8 naive, and one for CD8 memory. Blood TCR repertoires of several healthy adults were deeply sequenced to estimate repertoire size and the extent of clonotype sharing between individuals. To increase sequencing depth and limit assay-specific biases, different laboratories used diverse techniques to prepare libraries and sequence TCR repertoires. Per donor, leukapheresis produced somewhere between about 0.8 and 9 billion PBMCs. What the research found in general, with its limitations: Estimated clonotype richness was generally larger for naive than for memory subsets. Pairwise subsampling indicated that sequencing depth was expected to affect the degree of clonotype sharing among donors. When a handful of donors were compared, the shared fraction of clonotypes was roughly 4.8% for naive CD4, less than 4% for naive CD8, more than 2% for memory CD4, and around 0.4% for memory CD8. Higher generation probabilities were observed for clonotypes shared by all four sorted-subset donors than for non-shared clonotypes. Incomplete sequencing was indicated by rarefaction of sorted-subset datasets, despite the large sequencing depth. The genetic and exposure-history diversity represented was limited by the small number of donors. Sampling was restricted to blood, and TCR repertoires in tissue are likely to differ from TCR repertoires in blood.

As for this clone: Its antigen is not yet known. It has no much larger one-base neighbor in the sample; base qualities were not kept.

The donors were healthy, HIV-negative adults who had no recently reported acute infections or vaccinations. Every donor was a Caucasian adult living in Nashville, Tennessee, USA. CD4+ T cells were enriched by magnetic negative selection, after which naive cells were positively selected on CD45RA and the negative fraction was taken as the memory subset. After blood collection by leukapheresis, PBMCs were isolated using Ficoll-Histopaque density gradient centrifugation and then cryopreserved in the vapor phase of liquid nitrogen. Analytical flow cytometry was used to check the purity and quantity of each magnetically sorted T cell population. Genomic DNA was isolated from each sorted fraction and quantified by UV absorbance on a Nanodrop 2000c. The CDR3, cysteine through phenylalanine, is 16 amino acids long. The entry retains the CDR3 DNA only, 48 bases that are in frame from base 1. V lost 1 base and J lost 6 bases, and the count of bases not matched to a germline gene is 8. Taken from the germline V gene, the CDR1 and CDR2 loops are LGHNA and YNFKEQ.

Using the deep immunoSEQ assay, TCR CDR3 regions were amplified from genomic DNA by multiplex PCR. Extracted genomic DNA from each cell subset was distributed evenly across all wells of several immunoSEQ 96-well plates, and each plate was treated as a replicate. For sorted subsets, 150 to 250 ng genomic DNA, equal to 25,000 to 35,000 T cell genomes, was loaded into each replicate PCR. Purified libraries were quantified with a Qubit 3.0 fluorometer, sized on a Bioanalyzer 2100, and re-quantified with the KAPA Library Quantification kit. Every immunoSEQ 96-well plate was sequenced on a dedicated single-read 150-cycle Illumina NextSeq 550 flow cell. For the original study's pipeline: Because only junctional sequences without quality scores were contained in the immunoSEQ output, filtering matching that applied to full-length reads could not be performed. Sequences were annotated with PyIR, a Python wrapper for IgBLAST v1.9, and V/J genes and CDR3 were assigned using IMGT germline references. Any read was removed if the V/J assignment was weak (E-value above 1e-6), the CDR3 was missing, or the read contained stop codons, out-of-frame junctions, or ambiguous translated residues. V3J clonotypes were defined by identical inferred V gene, J gene, and CDR3 amino acid sequence. Percentage overlap between repertoires was computed as shared unique clonotypes divided by the size of the smaller repertoire. RTK rarefaction, the Chao1 estimator, and Recon v2.1 estimates of unobserved clonotypes were used to assess repertoire richness. Generation probabilities for all TCRbeta clonotypes obtained by the gDNA method from a handful of donors were computed using OLGA. What TCRdb holds here is the immuneACCESS table cut down to in-frame rearrangements. Part of the clones is not present; checked against another copy, under half of the missing clones reflect an unresolved V gene, and the others are unexplained. V, J and clone size were drawn from that table, and D and trimming were deduced from the DNA. In this sample the table shows roughly 1.4 million clones, approximately 98.5% of which occur a single time. About 0.35% of the sample rests with the top ten.

The chain uses TRBV4-2 and TRBJ2-1; a stretch of 8 junction bases matches TRBD2. The TCR comes from a man aged 30 to 39 in good health. The sequenced material came from naive CD4+ T cells sorted from blood. The sample's cell subset or site, from its label and the paper: CD45RA+ positively selected. The DNA sequence is given as TGTGCCAGCAGCCAAGTCGGGACTAGACCACTCAATGAGCAGTTCTTC. It specifies CASSQVGTRPLNEQFF.